This T cell receptor (beta chain) was recorded in a study of cytomegalovirus exposure and HLA in healthy donors. At the time of sampling, donors were nominally healthy, though unrecorded immune exposures were likely. CDR3 size: 17 residues. The germline V gene encodes CDR1 MDHEN and CDR2 SYDVKM. V gave up 5 bases and J gave up 1 base; unmatched junction bases: 9. 60 Vbeta and 13 Jbeta primers were used in PCR. Data came from immunoSEQ multiplex PCR; TCRdb stores just in-frame clones and leaves some out. The sample consists of roughly 100,000 clones, 70% to 85% of them appearing once. This sequence originates from a woman between 18 and 29 years old in good health and CMV-seropositive. The sequencing sample was made of PBMCs. The rearrangement links TRBV28 to TRBJ2-1, with 9 bases aligning to TRBD2. CDR3 loop: CASSPRLAETSYNEQFF. The DNA for the CDR3 is TGTGCCAGCAGTCCCCGACTAGCGGAGACTTCCTACAATGAGCAGTTCTTC.